Sequencing of this T cell receptor beta chain was carried out in a study of T cell changes during pregnancy in multiple sclerosis. TCRdb's table, derived via immunoSEQ multiplex PCR, lists solely in-frame clones and lacks some. The repertoire consists of about 40,000 clones, with approximately 90% occurring once and the leading ten covering 0.46%. The sample consisted of CD4+ T cells from peripheral blood mononuclear cells, taken in the third trimester of pregnancy. The sequence was collected from a female donor in good health, enrolled as a control in a pregnancy study.

The chain's CDR3 is CASSLTVPGYEQYF. For the CDR3, the DNA is TGTGCCAGCAGCTTAACGGTTCCGGGCTACGAGCAGTACTTC. V is TRBV7-8 and J is TRBJ2-7; D gene uncertain. This CDR3 region has 14 residues. The V end lost 2 bases, the J end lost 3 bases, and 11 bases lay between the germline ends. CDR1 and CDR2 from the germline V gene are SGHVS and FQNEAQ.